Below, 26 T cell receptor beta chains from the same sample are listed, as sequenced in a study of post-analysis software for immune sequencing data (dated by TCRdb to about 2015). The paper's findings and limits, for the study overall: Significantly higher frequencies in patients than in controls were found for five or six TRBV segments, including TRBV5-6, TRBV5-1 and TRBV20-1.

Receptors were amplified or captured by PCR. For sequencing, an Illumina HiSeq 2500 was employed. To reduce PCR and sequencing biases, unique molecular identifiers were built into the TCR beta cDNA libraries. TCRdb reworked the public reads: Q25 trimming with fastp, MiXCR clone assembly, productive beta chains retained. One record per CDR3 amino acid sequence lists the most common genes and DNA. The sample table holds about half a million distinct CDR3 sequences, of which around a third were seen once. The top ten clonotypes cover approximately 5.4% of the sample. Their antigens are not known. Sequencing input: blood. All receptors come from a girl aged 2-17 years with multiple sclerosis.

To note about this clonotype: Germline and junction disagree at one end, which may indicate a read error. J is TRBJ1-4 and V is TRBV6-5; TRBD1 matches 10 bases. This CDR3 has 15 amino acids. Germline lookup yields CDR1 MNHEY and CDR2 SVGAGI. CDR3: CASRDMGQGNEKRFF. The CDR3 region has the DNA TGTGCCAGCAGGGATATGGGACAGGGGAATGAAAAACGGTTTTTT.

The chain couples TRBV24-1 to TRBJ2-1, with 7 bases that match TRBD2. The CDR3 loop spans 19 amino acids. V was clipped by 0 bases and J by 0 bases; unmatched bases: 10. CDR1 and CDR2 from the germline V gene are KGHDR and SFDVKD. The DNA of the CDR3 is TGTGCCACCAGTGATTTGGATATATGGGGGGGGAGCTCCTACAATGAGCAGTTCTTC. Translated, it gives CATSDLDIWGGSSYNEQFF.

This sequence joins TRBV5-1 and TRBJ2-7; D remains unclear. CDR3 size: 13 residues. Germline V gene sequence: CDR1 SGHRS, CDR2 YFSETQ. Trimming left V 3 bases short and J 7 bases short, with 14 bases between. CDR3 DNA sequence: TGCGCCAGCAGCTCCGATTGGGCCAGGGAGCAGTACTTC. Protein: CASSSDWAREQYF.

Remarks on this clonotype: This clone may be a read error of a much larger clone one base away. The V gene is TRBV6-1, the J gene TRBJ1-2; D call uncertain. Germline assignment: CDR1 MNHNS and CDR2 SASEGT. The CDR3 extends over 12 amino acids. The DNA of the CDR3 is TGTGCCGGCAGTGTCGGTCTCTATGGCTACACCTTC. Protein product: CAGSVGLYGYTF.

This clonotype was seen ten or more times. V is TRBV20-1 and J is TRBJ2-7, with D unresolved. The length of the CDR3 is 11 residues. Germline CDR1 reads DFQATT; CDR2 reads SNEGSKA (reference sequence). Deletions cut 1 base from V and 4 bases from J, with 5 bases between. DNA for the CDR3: TGCAGTGCTAGAGCGGGTTACGAGCAGTACTTC. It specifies CSARAGYEQYF.

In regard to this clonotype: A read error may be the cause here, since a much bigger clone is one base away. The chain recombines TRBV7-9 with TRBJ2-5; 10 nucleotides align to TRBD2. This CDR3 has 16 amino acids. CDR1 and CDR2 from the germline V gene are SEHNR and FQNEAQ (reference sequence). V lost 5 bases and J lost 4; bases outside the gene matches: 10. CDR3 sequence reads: CASSNGRAGGRETQYF. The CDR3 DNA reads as TGTGCCAGCAGCAATGGACGAGCGGGGGGGCGAGAGACCCAGTACTTC.

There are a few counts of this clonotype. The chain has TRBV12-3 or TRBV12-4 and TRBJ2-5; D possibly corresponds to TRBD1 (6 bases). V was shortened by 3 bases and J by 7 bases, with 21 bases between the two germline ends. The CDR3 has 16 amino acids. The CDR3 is CASSLGAPRVSGTQYF. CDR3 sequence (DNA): TGTGCCAGCAGTTTGGGGGCCCCCCGGGTGAGCGGGACCCAGTACTTC.

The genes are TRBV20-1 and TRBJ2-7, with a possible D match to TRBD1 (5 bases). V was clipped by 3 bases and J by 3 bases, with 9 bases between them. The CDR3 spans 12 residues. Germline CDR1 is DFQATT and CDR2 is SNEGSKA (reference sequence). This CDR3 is CSASGQGYEQYF. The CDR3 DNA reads TGCAGTGCTAGTGGTCAGGGCTACGAGCAGTACTTC.

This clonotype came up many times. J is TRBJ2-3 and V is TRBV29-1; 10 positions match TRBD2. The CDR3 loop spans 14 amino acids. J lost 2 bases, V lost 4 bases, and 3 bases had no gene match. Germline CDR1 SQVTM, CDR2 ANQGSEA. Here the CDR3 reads CSVVGLAFTDTQYF. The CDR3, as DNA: TGCAGCGTTGTGGGACTAGCGTTCACAGATACGCAGTATTTT.

CDR3 nucleotide sequence: TGTGCCAGCAGTGTCCTCGGACGGACCTATAATTCACCCCTCCACTTT. As protein: CASSVLGRTYNSPLHF. The chain joins TRBV6-2 or TRBV6-3 to TRBJ1-6; no reliable D call. Germline assignment: CDR1 MNHEY and CDR2 SVGEGT. CDR3 size: 16 residues. V gave up 5 bases and J gave up 2 bases, with 13 bases separating them.

The CDR3 DNA is TGTGCCAGCAGCGTAGAGGGCCGGCTAAATGAAAAACTGTTTTTT. Translation gives CASSVEGRLNEKLFF. V gene TRBV9 combines with J gene TRBJ1-4; D is unclear. This CDR3 comprises 15 residues. The V end was cut by 0 bases, the J end by 5 bases, with 11 bases between. In germline, CDR1 is SGDLS, CDR2 YYNGEE.

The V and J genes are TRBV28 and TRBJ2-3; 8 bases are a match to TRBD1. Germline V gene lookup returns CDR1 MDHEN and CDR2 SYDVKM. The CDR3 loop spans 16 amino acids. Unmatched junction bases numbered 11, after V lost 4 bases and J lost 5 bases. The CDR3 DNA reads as TGTGCCAGCAGTTCCCTCACAGGGGGAAGGATAGATACGCAGTATTTT. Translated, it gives CASSSLTGGRIDTQYF.

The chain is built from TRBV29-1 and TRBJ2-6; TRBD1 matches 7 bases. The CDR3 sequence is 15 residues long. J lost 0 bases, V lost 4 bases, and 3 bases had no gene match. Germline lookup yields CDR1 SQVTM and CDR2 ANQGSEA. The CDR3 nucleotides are TGCAGCGTTGTAGGGACAGCCTCTGGGGCCAACGTCCTGACTTTC. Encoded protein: CSVVGTASGANVLTF.

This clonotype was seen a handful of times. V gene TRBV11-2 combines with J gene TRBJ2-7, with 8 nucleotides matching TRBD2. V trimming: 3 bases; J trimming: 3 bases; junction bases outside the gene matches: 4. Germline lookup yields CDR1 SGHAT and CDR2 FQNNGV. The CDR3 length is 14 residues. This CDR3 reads CASSFGSGVYEQYF. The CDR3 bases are TGTGCCAGCAGCTTTGGTAGCGGGGTCTACGAGCAGTACTTC.

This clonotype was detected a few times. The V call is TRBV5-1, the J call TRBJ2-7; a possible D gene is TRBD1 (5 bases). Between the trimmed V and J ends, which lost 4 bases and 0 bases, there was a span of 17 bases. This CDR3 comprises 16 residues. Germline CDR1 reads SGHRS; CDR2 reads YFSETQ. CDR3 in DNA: TGCGCCAGCAGCCCGGCTAGGGGTCCCAGCTCCTACGAGCAGTACTTC. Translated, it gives CASSPARGPSSYEQYF.

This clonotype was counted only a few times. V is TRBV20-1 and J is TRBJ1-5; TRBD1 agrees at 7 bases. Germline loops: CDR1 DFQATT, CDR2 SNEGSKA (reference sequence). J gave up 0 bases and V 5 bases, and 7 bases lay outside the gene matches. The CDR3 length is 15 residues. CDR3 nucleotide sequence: TGCAGTGCTGAGGGACAGACAGATAGCAATCAGCCCCAGCATTTT. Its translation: CSAEGQTDSNQPQHF.

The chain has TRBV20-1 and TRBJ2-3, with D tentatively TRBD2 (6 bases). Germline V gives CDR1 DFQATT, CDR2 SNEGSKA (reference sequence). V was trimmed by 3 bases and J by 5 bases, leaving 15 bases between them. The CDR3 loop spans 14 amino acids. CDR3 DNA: TGCAGTGCTAGGTCGGCGGGGTACCGAGATACGCAGTATTTT. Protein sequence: CSARSAGYRDTQYF.

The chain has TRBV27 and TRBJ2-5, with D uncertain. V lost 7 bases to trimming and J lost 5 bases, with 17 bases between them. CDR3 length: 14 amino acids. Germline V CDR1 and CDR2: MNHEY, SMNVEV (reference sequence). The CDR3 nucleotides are TGTGCCAGCATGTGGGGAAGTGGTGCGGAGACCCAGTACTTC. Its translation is CASMWGSGAETQYF.

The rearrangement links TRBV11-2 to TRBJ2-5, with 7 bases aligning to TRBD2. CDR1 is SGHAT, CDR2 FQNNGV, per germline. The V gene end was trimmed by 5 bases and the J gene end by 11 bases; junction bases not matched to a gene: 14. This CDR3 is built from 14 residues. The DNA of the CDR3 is TGTGCCAGCAGCCCACAACCTCTAGCGGTGGGGCAGTACTTC. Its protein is CASSPQPLAVGQYF.

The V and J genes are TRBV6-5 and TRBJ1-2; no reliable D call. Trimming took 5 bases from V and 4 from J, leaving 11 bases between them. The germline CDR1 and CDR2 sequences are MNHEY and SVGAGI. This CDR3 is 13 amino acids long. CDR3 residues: CASSRAAIYGYTF. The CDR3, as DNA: TGTGCCAGCAGTAGGGCAGCAATCTATGGCTACACCTTC.

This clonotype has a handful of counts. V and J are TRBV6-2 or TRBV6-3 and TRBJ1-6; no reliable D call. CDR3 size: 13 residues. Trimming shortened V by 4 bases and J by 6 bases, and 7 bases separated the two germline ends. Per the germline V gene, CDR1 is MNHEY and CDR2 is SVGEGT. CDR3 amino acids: CASSSSINSPLHF. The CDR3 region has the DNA TGTGCCAGCAGTTCGTCGATTAATTCACCCCTCCACTTT.

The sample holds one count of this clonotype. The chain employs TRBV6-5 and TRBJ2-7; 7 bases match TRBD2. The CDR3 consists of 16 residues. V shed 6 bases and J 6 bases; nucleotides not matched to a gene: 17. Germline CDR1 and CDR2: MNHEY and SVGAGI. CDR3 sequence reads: CASSRRGTDFEGEQYF. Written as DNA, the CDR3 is TGTGCCAGCAGCCGGCGGGGGACCGACTTTGAGGGCGAGCAGTACTTC.

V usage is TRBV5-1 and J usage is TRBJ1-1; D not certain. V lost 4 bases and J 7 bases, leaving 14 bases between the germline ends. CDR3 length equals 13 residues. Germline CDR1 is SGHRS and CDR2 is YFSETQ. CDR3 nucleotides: TGCGCCAGCAGCCTGCAGCCCACTTATGAAGCTTTCTTT. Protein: CASSLQPTYEAFF. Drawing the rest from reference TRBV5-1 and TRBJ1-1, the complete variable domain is KAGVTQTPRYLIKTRGQQVTLSCSPISGHRSVSWYQQTPGQGLQFLFEYFSETQRNKGNFPGRFSGRQFSNSRSEMNVSTLELGDSALYLCASSLQPTYEAFFGQGTRLTVV.

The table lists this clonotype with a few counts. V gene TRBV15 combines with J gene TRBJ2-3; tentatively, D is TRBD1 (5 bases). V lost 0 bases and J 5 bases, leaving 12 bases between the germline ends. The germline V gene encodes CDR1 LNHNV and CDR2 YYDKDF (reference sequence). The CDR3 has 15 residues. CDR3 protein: CATSREGRVKDTQYF. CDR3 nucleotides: TGTGCCACCAGCAGAGAGGGCAGGGTTAAAGATACGCAGTATTTT.

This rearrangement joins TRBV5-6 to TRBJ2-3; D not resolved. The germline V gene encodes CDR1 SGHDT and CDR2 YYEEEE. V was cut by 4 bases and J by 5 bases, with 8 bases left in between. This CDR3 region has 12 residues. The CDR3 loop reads CASSTRLDTQYF. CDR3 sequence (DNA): TGTGCCAGCAGCACCCGGCTAGATACGCAGTATTTT.

CDR3 nucleotide sequence: TGTGCCAGCAGCCAAGAGGACACCGTAAAAGCTTTCTTT. This gives the protein CASSQEDTVKAFF. The rearrangement links TRBV3-1 to TRBJ1-1; D might be TRBD1 (5 bases). V was pared by 0 bases and J by 9 bases, with 11 bases between. Germline CDR1 and CDR2: LGHDT and YNNKEL (reference sequence). The CDR3 consists of 13 residues.